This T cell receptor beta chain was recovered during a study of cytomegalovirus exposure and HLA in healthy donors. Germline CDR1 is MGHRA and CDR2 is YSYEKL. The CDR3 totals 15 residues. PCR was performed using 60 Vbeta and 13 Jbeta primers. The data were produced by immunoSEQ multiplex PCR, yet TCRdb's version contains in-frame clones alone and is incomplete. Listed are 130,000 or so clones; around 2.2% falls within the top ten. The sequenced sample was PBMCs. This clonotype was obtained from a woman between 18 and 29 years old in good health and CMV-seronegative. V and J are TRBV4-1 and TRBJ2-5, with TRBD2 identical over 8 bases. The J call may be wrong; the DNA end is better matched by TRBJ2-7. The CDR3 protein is CASSQDTSGDYEQYF. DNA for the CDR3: TGCGCCAGCAGCCAAGATACTAGCGGAGACTACGAGCAGTACTTC.